This is a list of T cell receptor beta chains from one sample in a study of blood T cell repertoires in COVID-19. Profiled with immunoSEQ multiplex PCR; TCRdb holds only in-frame clones, not every one. The table records 95,000 to 150,000 clones, approximately 90% of them present only once. The sequenced material came from peripheral blood. Receptors were obtained from a man aged 35 to 55 with acute or convalescent COVID-19. Each CDR3 is given without its conserved first and last residue. Each record gives: J gene, V gene, CDR3 protein.

>TRBJ2-1|TRBV30
AWSGSTPSEQF
>TRBJ1-4|TRBV25-1
ASSHPGGTNEKLF
>TRBJ2-2|TRBV7-2
ASSPRTSGNTGELF
>TRBJ1-2|TRBV29-1
SFSGTGGAGYT
>TRBJ1-1|TRBV7-2
ASSINRGLGAEAF
>TRBJ1-2|TRBV19
ASSPPGGGYT
>TRBJ2-7|TRBV6-5
ASAAASSYEQY
>TRBJ2-5|TRBV5-1
ASSLEASDKATQY
>TRBJ1-5|TRBV5-4
ASSLAGGNQPQH
>TRBJ1-1|TRBV27
ASSQGGNTEAF
>TRBJ2-7|TRBV27
ASSPGGQGESEQY
>TRBJ2-7|TRBV7-2
ASSRTGQGAYEQY
>TRBJ1-4|TRBV6-1
ASSEAWRGEKLF
>TRBJ2-5|TRBV6-5
ASMRLETQY
>TRBJ2-7|TRBV6-1
ASSEAVAGGSYEQY
>TRBJ2-5|TRBV5-4
ASSRRTAQETQY
>TRBJ2-5|TRBV25-1
ASSGFRGYQETQY
>TRBJ2-1|TRBV24-1
ATSEGDRADYNEQF
>TRBJ1-1|TRBV2
ASSEEGRWTEAF
>TRBJ2-1|TRBV24-1
ATSDLEGTYNEQF
>TRBJ1-1|TRBV7-3
ASSLKPGVTEAF
>TRBJ2-1|TRBV30
AWSVLLSGSTEQF
>TRBJ1-3|TRBV5-1
ASSLVRTGPGNTIY
>TRBJ2-3|TRBV9
ASSPPGARADTQY
>TRBJ1-2|TRBV30
AWDRDSRGYT
>TRBJ2-7|TRBV4-1
ASSPLTSGSYEQY
>TRBJ1-4|TRBV5-3
ARSIGNLGVNATNEKLF
>TRBJ2-1|TRBV5-3
ARSLGAGTSSYNEQF
>TRBJ1-4|TRBV7-2
ASSLVVQAPGEKLF
>TRBJ1-1|TRBV30
AWTADIKNTEAF
>TRBJ2-1|TRBV7-3
ASRSGQSSYNEQF
>TRBJ1-5|TRBV27
ASSPQGRGNQPQH
>TRBJ1-6|TRBV19
ASSPRATGLTLH
>TRBJ2-1|TRBV6-2/TRBV6-3
ASSSGTSGSNEQF
>TRBJ2-7|TRBV7-2
ASSLEGFDEQY
>TRBJ1-2|TRBV30
AWSPQGFHYGYT
>TRBJ1-1|TRBV11-2
ASSLVGQTNTEAF
>TRBJ2-3|TRBV4-2
ASSQGEQYTDTQY
>TRBJ2-1|TRBV29-1
SVDGAPTYNEQF
>TRBJ1-2|TRBV5-1
ASSLVAGAYGYT
>TRBJ2-1|TRBV24-1
ATSDRGQGGNEQF
>TRBJ2-2|TRBV5-6
ASSWEGLADTGELF